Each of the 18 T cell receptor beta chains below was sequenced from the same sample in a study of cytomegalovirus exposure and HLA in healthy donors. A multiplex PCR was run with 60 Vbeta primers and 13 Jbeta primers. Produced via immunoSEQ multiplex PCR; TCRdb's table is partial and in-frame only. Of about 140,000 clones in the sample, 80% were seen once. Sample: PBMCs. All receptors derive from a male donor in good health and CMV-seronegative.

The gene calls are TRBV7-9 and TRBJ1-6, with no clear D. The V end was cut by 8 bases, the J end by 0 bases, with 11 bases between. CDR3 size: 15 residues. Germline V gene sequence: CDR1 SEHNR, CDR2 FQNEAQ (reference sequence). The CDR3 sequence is CASQRVVSYNSPLHF. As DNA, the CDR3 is TGTGCCAGCCAGCGGGTAGTCTCCTATAATTCACCCCTCCACTTT.

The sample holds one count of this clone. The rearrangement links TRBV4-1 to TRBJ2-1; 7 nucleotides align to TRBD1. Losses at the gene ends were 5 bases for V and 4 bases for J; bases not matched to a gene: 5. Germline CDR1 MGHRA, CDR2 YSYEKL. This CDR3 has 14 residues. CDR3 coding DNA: TGCGCCAGCAGCTTACAACAGGGGTACAATGAGCAGTTCTTC. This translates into CASSLQQGYNEQFF.

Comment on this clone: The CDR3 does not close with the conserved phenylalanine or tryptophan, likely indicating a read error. In nucleotides, the CDR3 is TGTGCCAGCAGTGATAACAGGGGGCGACGACCCCTCCACCTT. This encodes CASSDNRGRRPLHL. The chain has TRBV6-1 and TRBJ1-6; 9 bases are shared with TRBD1. Germline lookup yields CDR1 MNHNS and CDR2 SASEGT. The CDR3 sequence is 14 residues long. The V gene end was trimmed by 3 bases and the J gene end by 12 bases; junction bases not matched to a gene: 6.

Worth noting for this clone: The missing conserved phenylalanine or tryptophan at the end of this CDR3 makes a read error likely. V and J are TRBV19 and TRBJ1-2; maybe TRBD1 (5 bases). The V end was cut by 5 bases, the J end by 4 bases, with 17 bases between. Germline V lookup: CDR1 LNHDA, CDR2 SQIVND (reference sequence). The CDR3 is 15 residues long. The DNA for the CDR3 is TGTGCCAGTAGTCCCATAGGGACTGCTCCCTATGGCTACACCCTC. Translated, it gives CASSPIGTAPYGYTL.

DNA of the CDR3: TGTGCCAGCAAACAGCGGGGGGGGTACAATGAGCAGTTCTTC. As protein: CASKQRGGYNEQFF. The J gene is TRBJ2-1, the V gene TRBV6-1; 10 bases match TRBD2. The length of the CDR3 is 14 residues. With V trimmed by 7 bases and J by 4 bases, 4 bases remained unmatched. Germline V gene data show CDR1 as MNHNS and CDR2 as SASEGT.

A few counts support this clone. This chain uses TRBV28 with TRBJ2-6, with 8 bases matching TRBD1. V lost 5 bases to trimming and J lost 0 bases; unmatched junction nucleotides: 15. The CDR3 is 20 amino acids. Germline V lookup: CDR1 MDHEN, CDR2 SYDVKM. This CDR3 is CASSLFRDRSLFSGANVLTF. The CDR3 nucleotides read TGTGCCAGCAGTCTTTTCCGGGACAGGTCCCTCTTCTCTGGGGCCAACGTCCTGACTTTC.

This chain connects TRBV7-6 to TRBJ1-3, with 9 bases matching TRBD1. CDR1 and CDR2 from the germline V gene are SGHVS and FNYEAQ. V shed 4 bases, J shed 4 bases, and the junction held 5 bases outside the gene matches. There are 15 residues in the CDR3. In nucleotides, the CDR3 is TGTGCCAGCAGCTCACTGGGACAGGGAGGAAACACCATATATTTT. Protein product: CASSSLGQGGNTIYF.

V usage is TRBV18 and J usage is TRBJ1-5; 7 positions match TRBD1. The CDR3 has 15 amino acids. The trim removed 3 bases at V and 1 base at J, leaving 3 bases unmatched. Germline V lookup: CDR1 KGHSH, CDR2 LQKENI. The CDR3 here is CASSPGQASNQPQHF. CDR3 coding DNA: TGTGCCAGCTCACCCGGACAGGCGAGCAATCAGCCCCAGCATTTT.

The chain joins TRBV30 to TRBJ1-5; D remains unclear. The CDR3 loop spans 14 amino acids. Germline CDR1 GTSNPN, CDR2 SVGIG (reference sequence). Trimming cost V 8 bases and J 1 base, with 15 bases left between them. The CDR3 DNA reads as TGTGCCGGCTCTGACGGGTGGAGCAATCAGCCCCAGCATTTT. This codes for CAGSDGWSNQPQHF.

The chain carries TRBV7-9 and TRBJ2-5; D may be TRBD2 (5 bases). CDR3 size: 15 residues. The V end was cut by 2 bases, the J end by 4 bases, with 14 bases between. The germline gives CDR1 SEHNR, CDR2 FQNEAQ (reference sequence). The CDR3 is CASSLTEVAGETQYF. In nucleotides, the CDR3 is TGTGCCAGCAGCTTAACGGAGGTCGCGGGAGAGACCCAGTACTTC.

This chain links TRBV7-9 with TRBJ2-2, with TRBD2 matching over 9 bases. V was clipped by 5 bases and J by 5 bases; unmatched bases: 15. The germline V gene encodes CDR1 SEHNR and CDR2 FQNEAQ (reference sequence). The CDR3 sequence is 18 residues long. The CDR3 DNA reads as TGTGCCAGCAGCCTCGGGGCGGGGGGGCCTCTGGAAACCGGGGAGCTGTTTTTT. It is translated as CASSLGAGGPLETGELFF.

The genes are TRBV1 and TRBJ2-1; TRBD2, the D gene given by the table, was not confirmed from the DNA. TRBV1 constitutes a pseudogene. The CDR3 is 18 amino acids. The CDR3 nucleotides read TGCACCAGCAGCCAACCCCTCCTTCCGGGAACCCCTTACAATGAGCAGTTCTTC. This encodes CTSSQPLLPGTPYNEQFF.

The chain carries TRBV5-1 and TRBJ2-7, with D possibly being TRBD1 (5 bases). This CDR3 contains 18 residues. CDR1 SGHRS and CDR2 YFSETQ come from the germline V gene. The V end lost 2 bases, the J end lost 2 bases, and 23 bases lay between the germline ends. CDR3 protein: CASSFKFGLQELTYEQYF. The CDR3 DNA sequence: TGCGCCAGCAGCTTCAAGTTTGGGTTACAGGAACTTACCTACGAGCAGTACTTC. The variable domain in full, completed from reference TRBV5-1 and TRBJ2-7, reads KAGVTQTPRYLIKTRGQQVTLSCSPISGHRSVSWYQQTPGQGLQFLFEYFSETQRNKGNFPGRFSGRQFSNSRSEMNVSTLELGDSALYLCASSFKFGLQELTYEQYFGPGTRLTVT.

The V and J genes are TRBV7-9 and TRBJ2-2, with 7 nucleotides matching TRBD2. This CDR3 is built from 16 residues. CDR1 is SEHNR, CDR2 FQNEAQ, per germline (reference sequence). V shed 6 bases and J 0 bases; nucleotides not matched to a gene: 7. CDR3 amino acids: CASRPMGGTNTGELFF. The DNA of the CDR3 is TGTGCCAGCAGACCTATGGGGGGGACGAACACCGGGGAGCTGTTTTTT.

For the CDR3, the DNA is TGCGCCAGCAGCCAAGATCCCGGCACCGGGGAGCTGTTTTTT. Its translation is CASSQDPGTGELFF. This rearrangement joins TRBV4-3 to TRBJ2-2; the D is unclear. Trimming took off 0 bases at V and 4 bases at J, with 6 bases between the two ends. CDR3 length equals 14 residues. Per the germline V gene, CDR1 is LGHNA and CDR2 is YSLEER.

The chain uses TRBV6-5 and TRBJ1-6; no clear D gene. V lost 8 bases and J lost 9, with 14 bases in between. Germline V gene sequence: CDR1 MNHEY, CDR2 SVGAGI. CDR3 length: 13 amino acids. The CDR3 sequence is CASGGGWSSPLHF. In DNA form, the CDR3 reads TGTGCCAGCGGTGGAGGTTGGAGTTCACCCCTCCACTTT.

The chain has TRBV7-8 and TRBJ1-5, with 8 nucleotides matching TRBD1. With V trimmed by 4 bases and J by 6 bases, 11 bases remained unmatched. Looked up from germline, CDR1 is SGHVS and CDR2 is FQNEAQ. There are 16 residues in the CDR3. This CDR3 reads CASSSEGRGLGQPQHF. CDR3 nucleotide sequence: TGTGCCAGCAGCTCGGAAGGCAGGGGGCTAGGTCAGCCCCAGCATTTT.

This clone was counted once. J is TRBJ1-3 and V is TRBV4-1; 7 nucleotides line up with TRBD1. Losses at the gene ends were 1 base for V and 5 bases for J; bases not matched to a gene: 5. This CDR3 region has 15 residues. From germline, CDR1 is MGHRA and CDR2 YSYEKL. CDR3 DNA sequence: TGCGCCAGCAGCCAAGGCAGACAGGGAAGAAACACCATATATTTT. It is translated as CASSQGRQGRNTIYF.